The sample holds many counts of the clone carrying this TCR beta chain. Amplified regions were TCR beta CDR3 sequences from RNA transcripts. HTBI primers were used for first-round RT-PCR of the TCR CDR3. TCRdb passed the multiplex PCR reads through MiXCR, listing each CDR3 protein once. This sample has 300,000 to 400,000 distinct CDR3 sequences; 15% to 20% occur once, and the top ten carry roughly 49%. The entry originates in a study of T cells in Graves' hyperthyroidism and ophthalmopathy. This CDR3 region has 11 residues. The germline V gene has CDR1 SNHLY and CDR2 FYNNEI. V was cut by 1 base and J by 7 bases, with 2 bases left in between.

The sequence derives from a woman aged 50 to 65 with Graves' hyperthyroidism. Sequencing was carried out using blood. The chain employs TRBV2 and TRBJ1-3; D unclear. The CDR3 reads CASSEVNTIYF. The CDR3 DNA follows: TGTGCCAGCAGTGAAGTGAACACCATATATTTT.